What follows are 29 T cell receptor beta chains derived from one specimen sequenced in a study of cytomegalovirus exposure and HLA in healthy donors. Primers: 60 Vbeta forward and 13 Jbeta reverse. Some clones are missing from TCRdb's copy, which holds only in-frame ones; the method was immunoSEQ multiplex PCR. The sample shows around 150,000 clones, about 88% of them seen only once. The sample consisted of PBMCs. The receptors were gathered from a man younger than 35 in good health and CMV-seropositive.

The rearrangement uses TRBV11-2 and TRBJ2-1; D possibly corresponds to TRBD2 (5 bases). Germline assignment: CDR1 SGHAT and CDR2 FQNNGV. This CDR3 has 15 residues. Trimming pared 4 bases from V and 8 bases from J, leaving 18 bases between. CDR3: CASSSSTRSPYEQFF. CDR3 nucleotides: TGTGCCAGCAGCTCTAGCACCCGCTCCCCCTATGAGCAGTTCTTC.

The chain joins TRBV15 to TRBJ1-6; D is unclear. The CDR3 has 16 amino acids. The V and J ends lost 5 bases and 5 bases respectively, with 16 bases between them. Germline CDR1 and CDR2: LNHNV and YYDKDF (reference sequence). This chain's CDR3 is CATSDWASMHNSPLHF. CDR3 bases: TGTGCCACCAGCGATTGGGCGAGTATGCATAATTCACCCCTCCACTTT. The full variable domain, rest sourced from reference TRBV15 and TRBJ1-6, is DAMVIQNPRYQVTQFGKPVTLSCSQTLNHNVMYWYQQKSSQAPKLLFHYYDKDFNNEADTPDNFQSRRPNTSFCFLDIRSPGLGDTAMYLCATSDWASMHNSPLHFGNGTRLTVT.

The CDR3 nucleotides read TGTGCCAGCAGTTTATCCGGGGGAGTGGGCTACGAGCAGTACTTC. As protein: CASSLSGGVGYEQYF. V gene TRBV27 combines with J gene TRBJ2-7; possible D gene TRBD2, 6 bases. The V gene's germline CDR1 is MNHEY and CDR2 SMNVEV (reference sequence). This CDR3 is built from 15 residues. V was clipped by 0 bases and J by 3 bases, with 12 bases between them.

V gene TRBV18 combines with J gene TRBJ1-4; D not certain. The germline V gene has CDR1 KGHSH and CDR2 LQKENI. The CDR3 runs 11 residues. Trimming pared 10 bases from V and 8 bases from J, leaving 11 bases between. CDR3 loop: CATSEGEKLFF. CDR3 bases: TGTGCCACCTCGGAGGGCGAAAAACTGTTTTTT.

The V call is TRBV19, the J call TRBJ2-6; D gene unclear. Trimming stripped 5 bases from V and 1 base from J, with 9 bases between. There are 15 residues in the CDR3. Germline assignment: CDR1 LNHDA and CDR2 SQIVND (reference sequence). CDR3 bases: TGTGCCAGTAGTCCCCAGGCATCTGGGGCCAACGTCCTGACTTTC. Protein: CASSPQASGANVLTF.

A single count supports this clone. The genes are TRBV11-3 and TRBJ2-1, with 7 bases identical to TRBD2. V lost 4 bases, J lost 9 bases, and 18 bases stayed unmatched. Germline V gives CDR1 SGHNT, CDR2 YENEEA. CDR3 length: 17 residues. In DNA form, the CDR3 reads TGTGCCAGCAGCTCCGCGGGTGCGAGCGGGGATGTAAGTGAGCAGTTCTTC. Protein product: CASSSAGASGDVSEQFF.

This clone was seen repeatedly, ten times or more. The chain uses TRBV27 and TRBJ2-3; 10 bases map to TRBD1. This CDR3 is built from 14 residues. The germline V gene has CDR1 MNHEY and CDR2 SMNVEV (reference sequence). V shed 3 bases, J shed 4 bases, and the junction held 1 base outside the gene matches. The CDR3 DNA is TGTGCCAGCAGTTTTGGGACAGGGGCAGATACGCAGTATTTT. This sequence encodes CASSFGTGADTQYF.

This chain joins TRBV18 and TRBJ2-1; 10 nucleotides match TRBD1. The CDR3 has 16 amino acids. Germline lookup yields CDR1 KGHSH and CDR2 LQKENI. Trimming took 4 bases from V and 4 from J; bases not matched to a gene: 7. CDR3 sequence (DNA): TGTGCCAGCTCACACGGAACGGGACAGGGGTACAATGAGCAGTTCTTC. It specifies CASSHGTGQGYNEQFF.

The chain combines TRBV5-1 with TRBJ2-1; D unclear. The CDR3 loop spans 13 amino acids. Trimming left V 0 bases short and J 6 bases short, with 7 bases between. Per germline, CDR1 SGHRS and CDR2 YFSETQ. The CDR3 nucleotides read TGCGCCAGCAGCTTGGGTTACAGCAATGAGCAGTTCTTC. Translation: CASSLGYSNEQFF.

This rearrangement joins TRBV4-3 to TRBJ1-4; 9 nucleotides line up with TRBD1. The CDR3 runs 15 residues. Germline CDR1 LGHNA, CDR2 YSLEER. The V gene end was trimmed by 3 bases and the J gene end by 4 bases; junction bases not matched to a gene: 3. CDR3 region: CASSQGQGNNEKLFF. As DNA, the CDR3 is TGCGCCAGCAGCCAGGGACAGGGCAATAATGAAAAACTGTTTTTT.

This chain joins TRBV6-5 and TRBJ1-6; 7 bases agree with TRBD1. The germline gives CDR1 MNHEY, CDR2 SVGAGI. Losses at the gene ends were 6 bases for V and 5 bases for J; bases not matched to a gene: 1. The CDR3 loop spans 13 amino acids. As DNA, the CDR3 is TGTGCCAGCAGGGGACAGAATAATTCACCCCTCCACTTT. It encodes CASRGQNNSPLHF.

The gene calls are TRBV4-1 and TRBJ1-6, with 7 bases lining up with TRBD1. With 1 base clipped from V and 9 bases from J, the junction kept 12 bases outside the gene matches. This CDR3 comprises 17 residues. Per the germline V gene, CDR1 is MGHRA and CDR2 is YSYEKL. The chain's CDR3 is CASSQGTGHRPGSPLHF. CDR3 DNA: TGCGCCAGCAGCCAAGGGACAGGCCACAGGCCAGGTTCACCCCTCCACTTT.

The CDR3 region is CASSIIAGGYNEQFF. DNA of the CDR3: TGTGCCAGCAGTATCATAGCGGGGGGATACAATGAGCAGTTCTTC. This chain joins TRBV27 and TRBJ2-1; 10 nucleotides agree with TRBD2. J gave up 4 bases and V 5 bases, and 5 bases lay outside the gene matches. The CDR3 is 15 amino acids. The germline V gene encodes CDR1 MNHEY and CDR2 SMNVEV (reference sequence).

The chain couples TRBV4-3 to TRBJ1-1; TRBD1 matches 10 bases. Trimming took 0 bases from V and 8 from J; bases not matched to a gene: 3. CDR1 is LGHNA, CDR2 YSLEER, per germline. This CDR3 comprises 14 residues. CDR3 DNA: TGCGCCAGCAGCCAAGATCGGGACAGGGGAGAAGCTTTCTTT. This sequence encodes CASSQDRDRGEAFF.

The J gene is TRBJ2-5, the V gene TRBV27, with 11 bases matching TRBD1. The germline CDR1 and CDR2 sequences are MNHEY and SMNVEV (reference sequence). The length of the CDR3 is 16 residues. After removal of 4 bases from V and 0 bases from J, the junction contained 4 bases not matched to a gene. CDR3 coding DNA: TGTGCCAGCAGTTCCCGGACAGGGGGCTACCAAGAGACCCAGTACTTC. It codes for CASSSRTGGYQETQYF.

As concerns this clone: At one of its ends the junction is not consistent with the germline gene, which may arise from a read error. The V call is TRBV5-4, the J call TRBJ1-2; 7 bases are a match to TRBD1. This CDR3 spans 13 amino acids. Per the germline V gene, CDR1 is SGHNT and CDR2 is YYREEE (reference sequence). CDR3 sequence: CASSLSQGYDYTF. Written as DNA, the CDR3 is TGTGCCAGCAGCTTATCACAGGGGTATGACTACACCTTC.

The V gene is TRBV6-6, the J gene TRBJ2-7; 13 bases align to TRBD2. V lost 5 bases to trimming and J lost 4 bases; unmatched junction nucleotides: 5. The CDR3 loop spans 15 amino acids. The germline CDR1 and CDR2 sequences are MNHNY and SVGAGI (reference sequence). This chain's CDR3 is CASSRLAGGPYEQYF. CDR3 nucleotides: TGTGCCAGCAGTCGACTAGCGGGGGGTCCTTACGAGCAGTACTTC.

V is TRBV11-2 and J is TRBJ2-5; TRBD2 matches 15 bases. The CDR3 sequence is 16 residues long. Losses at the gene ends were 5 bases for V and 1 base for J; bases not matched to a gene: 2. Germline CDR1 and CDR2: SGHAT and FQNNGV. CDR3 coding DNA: TGTGCCAGCAGCATGGGACTAGCGGGGGGCCAAGAGACCCAGTACTTC. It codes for CASSMGLAGGQETQYF.

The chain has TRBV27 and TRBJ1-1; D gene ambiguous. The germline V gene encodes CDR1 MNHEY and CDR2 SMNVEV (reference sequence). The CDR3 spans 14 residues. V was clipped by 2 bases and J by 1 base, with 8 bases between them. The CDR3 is CASSLGQANTEAFF. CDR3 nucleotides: TGTGCCAGCAGTTTAGGTCAGGCGAACACTGAAGCTTTCTTT.

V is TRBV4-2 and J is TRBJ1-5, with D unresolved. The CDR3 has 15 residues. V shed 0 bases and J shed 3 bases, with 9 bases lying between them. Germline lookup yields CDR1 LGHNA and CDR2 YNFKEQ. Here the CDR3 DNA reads TGTGCCAGCAGCCAAGATCAAACAGTCAATCAGCCCCAGCATTTT. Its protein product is CASSQDQTVNQPQHF.

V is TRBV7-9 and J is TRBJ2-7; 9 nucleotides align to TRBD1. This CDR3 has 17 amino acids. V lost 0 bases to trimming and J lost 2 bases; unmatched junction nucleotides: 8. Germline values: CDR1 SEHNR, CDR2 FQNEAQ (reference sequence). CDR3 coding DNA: TGTGCCAGCAGCTTAGCGCTTCGACAGGGGGATACCTACGAGCAGTACTTC. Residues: CASSLALRQGDTYEQYF.

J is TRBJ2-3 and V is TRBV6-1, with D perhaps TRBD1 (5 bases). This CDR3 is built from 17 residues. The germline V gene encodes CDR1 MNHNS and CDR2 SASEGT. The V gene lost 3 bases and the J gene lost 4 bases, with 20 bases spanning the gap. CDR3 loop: CASSDRLTVPFPDTQYF. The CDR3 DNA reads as TGTGCCAGCAGTGATAGGTTGACAGTGCCCTTCCCAGATACGCAGTATTTT.

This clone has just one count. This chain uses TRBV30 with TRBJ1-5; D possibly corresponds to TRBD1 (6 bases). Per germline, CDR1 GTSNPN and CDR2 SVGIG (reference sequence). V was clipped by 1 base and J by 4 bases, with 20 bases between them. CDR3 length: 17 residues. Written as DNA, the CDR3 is TGTGCCTGGAGTGCGCCCGTCGGGGGGCCCGTTAATCAGCCCCAGCATTTT. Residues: CAWSAPVGGPVNQPQHF.

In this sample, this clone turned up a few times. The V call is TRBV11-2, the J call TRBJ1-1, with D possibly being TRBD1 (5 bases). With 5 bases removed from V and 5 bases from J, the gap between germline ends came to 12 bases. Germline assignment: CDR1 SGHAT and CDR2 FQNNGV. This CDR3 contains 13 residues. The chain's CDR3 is CASSPRGGTEAFF. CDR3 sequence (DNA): TGTGCCAGCAGCCCTCGGGGGGGGACTGAAGCTTTCTTT.

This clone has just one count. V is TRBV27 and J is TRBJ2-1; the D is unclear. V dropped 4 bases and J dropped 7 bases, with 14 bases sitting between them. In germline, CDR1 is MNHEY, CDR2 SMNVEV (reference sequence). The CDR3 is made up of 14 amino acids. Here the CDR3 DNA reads TGTGCCAGCAGTTCTGGCCCGCCGCGGAATGAGCAGTTCTTC. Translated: CASSSGPPRNEQFF.

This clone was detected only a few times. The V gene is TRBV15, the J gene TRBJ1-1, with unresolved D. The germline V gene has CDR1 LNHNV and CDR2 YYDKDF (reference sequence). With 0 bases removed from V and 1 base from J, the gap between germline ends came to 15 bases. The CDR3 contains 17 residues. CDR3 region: CATSRDFGEVGNTEAFF. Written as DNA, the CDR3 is TGTGCCACCAGCAGAGATTTTGGGGAGGTAGGGAACACTGAAGCTTTCTTT. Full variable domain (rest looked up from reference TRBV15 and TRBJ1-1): DAMVIQNPRYQVTQFGKPVTLSCSQTLNHNVMYWYQQKSSQAPKLLFHYYDKDFNNEADTPDNFQSRRPNTSFCFLDIRSPGLGDTAMYLCATSRDFGEVGNTEAFFGQGTRLTVV.

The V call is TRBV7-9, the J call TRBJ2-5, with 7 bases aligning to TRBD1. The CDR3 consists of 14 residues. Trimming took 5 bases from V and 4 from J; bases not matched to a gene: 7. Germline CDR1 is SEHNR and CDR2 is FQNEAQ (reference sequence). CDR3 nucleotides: TGTGCCAGCAGCCCTAGGGGGCGGAGAGAGACCCAGTACTTC. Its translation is CASSPRGRRETQYF.

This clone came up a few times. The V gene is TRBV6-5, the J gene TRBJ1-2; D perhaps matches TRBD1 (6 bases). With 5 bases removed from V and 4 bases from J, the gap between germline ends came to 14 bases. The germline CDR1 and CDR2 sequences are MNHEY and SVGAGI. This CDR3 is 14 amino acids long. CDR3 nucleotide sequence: TGTGCCAGCAGTCCTCGACAGGCCGGCTATGGCTACACCTTC. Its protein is CASSPRQAGYGYTF.

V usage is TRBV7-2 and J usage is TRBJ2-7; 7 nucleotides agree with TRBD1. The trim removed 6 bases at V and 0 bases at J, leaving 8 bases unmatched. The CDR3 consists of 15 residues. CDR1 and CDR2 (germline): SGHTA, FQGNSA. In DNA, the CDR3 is TGTGCCAGCAGGGGGCCCCGGGACAGCTCCTACGAGCAGTACTTC. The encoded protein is CASRGPRDSSYEQYF.